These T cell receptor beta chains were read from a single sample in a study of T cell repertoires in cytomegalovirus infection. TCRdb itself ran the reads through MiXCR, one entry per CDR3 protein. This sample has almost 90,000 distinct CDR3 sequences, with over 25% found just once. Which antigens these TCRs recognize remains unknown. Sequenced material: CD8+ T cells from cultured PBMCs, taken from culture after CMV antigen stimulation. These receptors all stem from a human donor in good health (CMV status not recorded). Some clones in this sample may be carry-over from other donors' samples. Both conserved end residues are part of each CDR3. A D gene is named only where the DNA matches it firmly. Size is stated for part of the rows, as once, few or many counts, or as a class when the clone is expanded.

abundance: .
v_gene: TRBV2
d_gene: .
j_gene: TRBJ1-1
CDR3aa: CASSEAPRLNTEAFF
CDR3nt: TGTGCCAGCAGTGAAGCGCCCCGACTGAACACTGAAGCTTTCTTT

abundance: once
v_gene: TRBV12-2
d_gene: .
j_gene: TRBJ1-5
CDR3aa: CASRPPTGLNQPQHF
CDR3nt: TGTGCAAGTCGCCCCCCGACAGGGCTCAATCAGCCCCAGCATTTT

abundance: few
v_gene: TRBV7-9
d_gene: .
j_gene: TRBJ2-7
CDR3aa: CASSLGASFEQYF
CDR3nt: TGTGCCAGCAGCTTAGGGGCTAGCTTCGAGCAGTACTTC

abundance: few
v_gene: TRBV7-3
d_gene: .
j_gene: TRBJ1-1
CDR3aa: CATKLPGAGTEAFF
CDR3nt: TGTGCCACAAAACTCCCGGGGGCCGGCACTGAAGCTTTCTTT

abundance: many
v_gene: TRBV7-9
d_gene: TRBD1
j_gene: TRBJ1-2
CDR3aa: CASSLARPSEDRGTSGYTF
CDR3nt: TGTGCCAGCAGCTTAGCCCGACCCTCAGAGGACAGGGGGACCTCTGGCTACACCTTC

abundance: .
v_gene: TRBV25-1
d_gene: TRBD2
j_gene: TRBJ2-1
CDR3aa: CASSMAGDYNEQFF
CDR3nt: TGTGCCAGCAGTATGGCGGGGGATTACAATGAGCAGTTCTTC

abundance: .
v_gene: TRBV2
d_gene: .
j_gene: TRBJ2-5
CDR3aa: CASSRDGVTETQYF
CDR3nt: TGTGCCAGCAGTCGGGACGGGGTAACTGAGACCCAGTACTTC

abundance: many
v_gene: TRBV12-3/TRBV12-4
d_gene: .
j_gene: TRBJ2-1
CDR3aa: CASSSPPVYEQFF
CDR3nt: TGTGCCAGCAGTTCTCCTCCTGTCTATGAGCAGTTCTTC

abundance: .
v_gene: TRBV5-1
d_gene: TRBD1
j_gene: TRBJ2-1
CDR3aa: CASSLEQGYNEQFF
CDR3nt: TGCGCCAGCAGCTTGGAACAGGGGTACAATGAGCAGTTCTTC

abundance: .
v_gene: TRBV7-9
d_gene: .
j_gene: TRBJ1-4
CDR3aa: CASSLILPEKLFF
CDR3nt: TGTGCCAGCAGCTTAATTCTCCCCGAAAAACTGTTTTTT

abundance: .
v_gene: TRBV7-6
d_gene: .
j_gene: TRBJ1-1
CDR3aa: CASSPHPGLNTEAFF
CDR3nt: TGTGCCAGCAGCCCCCATCCGGGCCTGAACACTGAAGCTTTCTTT

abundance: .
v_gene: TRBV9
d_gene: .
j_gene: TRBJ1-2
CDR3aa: CASSVEAGGGYGYTF
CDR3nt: TGTGCCAGCAGCGTAGAAGCCGGGGGAGGATATGGCTACACCTTC

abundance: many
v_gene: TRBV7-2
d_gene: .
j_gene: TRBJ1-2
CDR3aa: CASSLERSIYGYTF
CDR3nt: TGTGCCAGCAGCTTAGAGCGGTCCATCTATGGCTACACCTTC

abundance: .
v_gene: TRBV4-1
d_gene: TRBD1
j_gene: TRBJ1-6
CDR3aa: CASSLQTGLNSPLHF
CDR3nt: TGCGCCAGCAGCCTTCAGACAGGGCTAAATTCACCCCTCCACTTT

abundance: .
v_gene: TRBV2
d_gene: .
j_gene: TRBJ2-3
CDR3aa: CASMRSSTDTQYF
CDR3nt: TGTGCCAGCATGCGGTCTAGCACAGATACGCAGTATTTT

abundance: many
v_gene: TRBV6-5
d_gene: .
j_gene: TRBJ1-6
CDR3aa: CASSWDLASNSPLHF
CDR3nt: TGTGCCAGCAGTTGGGACCTCGCCTCGAATTCACCCCTCCACTTT

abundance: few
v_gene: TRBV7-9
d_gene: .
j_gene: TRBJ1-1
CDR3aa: CASFGSQGRAGWTEAFF
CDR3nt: TGTGCCAGCTTCGGGAGTCAGGGTCGGGCGGGTTGGACTGAAGCTTTCTTT

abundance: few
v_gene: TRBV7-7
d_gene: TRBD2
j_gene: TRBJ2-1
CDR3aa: CASSLAGTTTSYNEQFF
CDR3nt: TGTGCCAGCAGCTTAGCAGGGACTACCACCTCCTACAATGAGCAGTTCTTC

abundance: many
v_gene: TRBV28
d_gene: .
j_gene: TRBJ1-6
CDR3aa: CATGSPLHF
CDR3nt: TGTGCCACAGGTTCACCCCTCCACTTT

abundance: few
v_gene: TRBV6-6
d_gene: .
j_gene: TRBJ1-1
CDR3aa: CASSYSEGVNTEAFF
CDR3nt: TGTGCCAGCAGTTACTCAGAGGGGGTGAACACTGAAGCTTTCTTT

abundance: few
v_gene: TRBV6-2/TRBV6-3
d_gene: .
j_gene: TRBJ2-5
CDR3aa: CASSYSPPQETQYF
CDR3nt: TGTGCCAGCAGTTACTCCCCCCCCCAAGAGACCCAGTACTTC

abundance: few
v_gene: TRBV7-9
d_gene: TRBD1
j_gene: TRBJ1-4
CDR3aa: CASSVLPGQGNFYTNEKLFF
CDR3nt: TGTGCCAGCAGCGTACTTCCGGGACAGGGGAATTTTTATACTAATGAAAAACTGTTTTTT

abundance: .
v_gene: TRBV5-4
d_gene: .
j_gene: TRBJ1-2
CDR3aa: CVHGGTYGYTF
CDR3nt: TGTGTTCACGGCGGGACCTATGGCTACACCTTC

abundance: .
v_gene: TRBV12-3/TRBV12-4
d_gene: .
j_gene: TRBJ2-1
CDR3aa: CASSLTGQQFF
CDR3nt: TGTGCCAGCAGCCTTACGGGCCAGCAGTTCTTC

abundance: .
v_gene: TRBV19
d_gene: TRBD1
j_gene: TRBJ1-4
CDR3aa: CASSTTGGDEKLFF
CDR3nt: TGTGCCAGTAGTACCACAGGGGGCGATGAAAAACTGTTTTTT

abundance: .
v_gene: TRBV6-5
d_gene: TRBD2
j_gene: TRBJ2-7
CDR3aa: CASKAGLEYEQYF
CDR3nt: TGTGCCAGCAAAGCGGGACTTGAATACGAGCAGTACTTC

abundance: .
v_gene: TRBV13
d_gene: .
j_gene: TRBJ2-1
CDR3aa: CASSLAQGYNEQFF
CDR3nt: TGTGCCAGCAGCTTAGCTCAGGGATACAATGAGCAGTTCTTC

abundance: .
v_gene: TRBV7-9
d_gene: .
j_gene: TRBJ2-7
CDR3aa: CASSPVRGRYEQYF
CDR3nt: TGTGCCAGCAGTCCCGTTCGTGGGCGATACGAGCAGTACTTC

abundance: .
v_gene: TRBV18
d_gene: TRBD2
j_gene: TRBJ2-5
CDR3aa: CASSPTSGEQETQYF
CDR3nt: TGTGCCAGCTCACCTACTAGCGGGGAGCAAGAGACCCAGTACTTC

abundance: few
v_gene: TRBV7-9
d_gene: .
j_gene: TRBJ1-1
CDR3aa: CAGSFADTEAFF
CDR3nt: TGTGCCGGTTCCTTCGCCGACACTGAAGCTTTCTTT

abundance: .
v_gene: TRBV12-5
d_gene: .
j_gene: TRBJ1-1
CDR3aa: CASGLSLVLTEAFF
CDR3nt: TGTGCTAGTGGTTTATCTTTAGTCCTCACTGAAGCTTTCTTT

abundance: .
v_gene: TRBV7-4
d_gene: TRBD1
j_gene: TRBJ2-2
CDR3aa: CASSPGTGTTGELFF
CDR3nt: TGTGCCAGCAGCCCCGGGACAGGGACCACCGGGGAGCTGTTTTTT

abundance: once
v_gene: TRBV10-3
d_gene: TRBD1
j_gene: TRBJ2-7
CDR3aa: CAISESRQGASEQYF
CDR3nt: TGTGCCATCAGTGAGTCGAGACAGGGGGCTTCCGAGCAGTACTTC

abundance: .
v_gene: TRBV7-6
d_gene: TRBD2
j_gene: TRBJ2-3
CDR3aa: CASSLGLAGGPLTDTQYF
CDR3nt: TGTGCCAGCAGCTTAGGGCTAGCGGGGGGCCCACTCACAGATACGCAGTATTTT

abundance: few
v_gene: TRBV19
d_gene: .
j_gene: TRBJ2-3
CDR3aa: CASSIGGSKTTDTQYF
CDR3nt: TGTGCCAGTAGTATAGGAGGCTCAAAAACCACAGATACGCAGTATTTT

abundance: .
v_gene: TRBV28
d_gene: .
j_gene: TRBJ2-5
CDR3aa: CASSVGQYQETQYF
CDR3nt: TGTGCCAGCAGTGTGGGGCAGTACCAAGAGACCCAGTACTTC

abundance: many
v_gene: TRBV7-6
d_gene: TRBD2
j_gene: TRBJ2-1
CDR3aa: CASSLVSGGYSYNEQFF
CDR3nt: TGTGCCAGCAGCTTAGTGAGCGGGGGTTACTCCTACAATGAGCAGTTCTTC

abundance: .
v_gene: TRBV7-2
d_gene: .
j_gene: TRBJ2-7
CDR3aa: CASSYAASEQYF
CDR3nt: TGTGCCAGCAGCTATGCGGCATCAGAGCAGTACTTC

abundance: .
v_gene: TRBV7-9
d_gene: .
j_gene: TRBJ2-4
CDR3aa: CASSSPVFNSIGKNIQYF
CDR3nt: TGTGCCAGCAGCTCACCCGTCTTCAACTCGATAGGCAAAAACATTCAGTACTTC

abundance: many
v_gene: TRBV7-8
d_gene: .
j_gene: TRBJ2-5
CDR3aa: CASSLIRGLRETQYF
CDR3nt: TGTGCCAGCAGCTTAATTCGAGGACTTCGAGAGACCCAGTACTTC

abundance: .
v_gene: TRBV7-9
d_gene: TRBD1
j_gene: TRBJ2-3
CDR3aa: CASSSTGTGGTDTQYF
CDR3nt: TGTGCCAGCAGCTCGACCGGGACAGGGGGCACAGATACGCAGTATTTT

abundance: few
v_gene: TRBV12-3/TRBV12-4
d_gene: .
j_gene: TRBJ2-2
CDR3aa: CASSSTGTYTGELFF
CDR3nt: TGTGCCAGCAGTTCCACCGGGACATACACCGGGGAGCTGTTTTTT